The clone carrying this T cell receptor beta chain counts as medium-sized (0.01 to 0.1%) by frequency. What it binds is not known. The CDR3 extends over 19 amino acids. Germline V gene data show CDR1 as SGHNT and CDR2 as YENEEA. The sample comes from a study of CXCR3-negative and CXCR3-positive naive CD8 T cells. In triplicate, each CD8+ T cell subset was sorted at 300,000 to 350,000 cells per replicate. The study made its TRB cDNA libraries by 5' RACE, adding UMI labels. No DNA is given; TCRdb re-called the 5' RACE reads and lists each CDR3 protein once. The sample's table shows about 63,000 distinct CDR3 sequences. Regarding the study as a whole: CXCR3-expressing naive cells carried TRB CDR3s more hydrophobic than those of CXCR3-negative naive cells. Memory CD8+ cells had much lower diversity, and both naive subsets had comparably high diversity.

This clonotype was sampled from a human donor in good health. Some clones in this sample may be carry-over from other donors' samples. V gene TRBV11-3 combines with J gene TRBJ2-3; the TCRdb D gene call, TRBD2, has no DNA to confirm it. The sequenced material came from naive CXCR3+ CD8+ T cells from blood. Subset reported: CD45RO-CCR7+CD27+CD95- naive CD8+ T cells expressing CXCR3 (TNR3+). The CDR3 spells CASRSPVLAGGPTGDTQYF. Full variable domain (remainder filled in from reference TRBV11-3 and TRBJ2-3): EAGVVQSPRYKIIEKKQPVAFWCNPISGHNTLYWYLQNLGQGPELLIRYENEEAVDDSQLPKDRFSAERLKGVDSTLKIQPAELGDSAVYLCASRSPVLAGGPTGDTQYFGPGTRLTVL.